This TCR beta chain was sequenced in a study of CD4 T cells in relation to SARS-CoV-2 and coronaviruses. In the study overall: TCR beta CDR3s were sequenced after approximately nine-day antigen culture of PBMCs. No peptide or an HIV-1 Nef peptide pool served as negative control.

The unexposed donors gave CD4+ T cells in about 2010-2019, prior to COVID-19. After about 11 days of culture, CD4+ T cells were isolated. Cultures received half-medium IL-2 refreshes on days 3 and 7. With respect to this clone: The antigen is not known.

The CDR3 has 17 residues. Germline V gene sequence: CDR1 MNHNS, CDR2 SASEGT. Losses at the gene ends were 4 bases for V and 1 base for J; bases not matched to a gene: 8. Libraries were prepared by immunoSEQ multiplex PCR; TCRdb keeps only in-frame clonotypes and omits some of them. The profile shows 19,000 or so clones, more than 75% of them singletons. The chain has TRBV6-1 and TRBJ2-1; 9 nucleotides line up with TRBD1. The sample taken for sequencing was CD4+ T cells from PBMCs, cultured in vitro. The receptor was isolated from a human donor in good health. The CDR3 here is CASSGFGTGRSYNEQFF. CDR3 DNA sequence: TGTGCCAGCAGTGGGTTCGGGACAGGGAGGTCCTACAATGAGCAGTTCTTC.